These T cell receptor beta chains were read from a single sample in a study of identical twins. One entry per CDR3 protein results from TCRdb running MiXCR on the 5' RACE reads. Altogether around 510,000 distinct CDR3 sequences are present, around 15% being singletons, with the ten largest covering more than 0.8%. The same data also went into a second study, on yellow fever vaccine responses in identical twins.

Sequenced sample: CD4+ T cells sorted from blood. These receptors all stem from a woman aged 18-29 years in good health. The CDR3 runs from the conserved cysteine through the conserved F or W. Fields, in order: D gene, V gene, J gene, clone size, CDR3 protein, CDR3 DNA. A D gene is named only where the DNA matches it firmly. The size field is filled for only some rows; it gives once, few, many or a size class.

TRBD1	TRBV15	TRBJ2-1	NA	CATDRGQGNEQFF	TGTGCCACGGACCGAGGACAGGGAAATGAGCAGTTCTTC
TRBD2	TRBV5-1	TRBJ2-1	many	CASSWNSGSVYNEQFF	TGCGCCAGCAGCTGGAATAGCGGGAGTGTCTACAATGAGCAGTTCTTC
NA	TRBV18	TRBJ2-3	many	CASSPYVPGLTDTQYF	TGTGCCAGCTCACCATACGTGCCAGGCCTCACAGATACGCAGTATTTT
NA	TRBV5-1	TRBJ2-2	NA	CASSRVFGTGELFF	TGCGCCAGCAGTCGGGTCTTTGGGACCGGGGAGCTGTTTTTT
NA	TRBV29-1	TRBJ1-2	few	CSADSPNYGYTF	TGCAGCGCCGACAGCCCAAACTATGGCTACACCTTC
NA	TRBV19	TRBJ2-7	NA	CASTRTTTSGRYEQYF	TGTGCCAGCACTCGGACCACTACAAGCGGTCGATACGAGCAGTACTTC
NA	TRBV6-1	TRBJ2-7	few	CASSEQQGGSYEQYF	TGTGCCAGCAGTGAACAACAGGGTGGTTCCTACGAGCAGTACTTC
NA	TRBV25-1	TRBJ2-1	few	CASTAVGGPAHNEQFF	TGTGCCAGCACAGCGGTGGGGGGCCCCGCACACAATGAGCAGTTCTTC
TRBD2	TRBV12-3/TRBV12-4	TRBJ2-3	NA	CASSSQRGWVTDTQYF	TGTGCCAGCAGTTCTCAGCGGGGGTGGGTCACAGATACGCAGTATTTT
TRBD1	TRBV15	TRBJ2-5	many	CATSRTGTEETQYF	TGTGCCACCAGCAGAACCGGGACAGAAGAGACCCAGTACTTC
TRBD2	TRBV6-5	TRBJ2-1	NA	CASSYDLVAGEQFF	TGTGCCAGCAGTTACGATTTAGTAGCGGGGGAGCAGTTCTTC
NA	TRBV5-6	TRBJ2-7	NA	CASSGLGGRHYEQYF	TGTGCCAGCAGCGGGTTGGGGGGCCGTCACTACGAGCAGTACTTC
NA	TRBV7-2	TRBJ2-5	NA	CASSPQVGGGRETQYF	TGTGCCAGCAGCCCCCAAGTAGGGGGAGGGCGAGAGACCCAGTACTTC
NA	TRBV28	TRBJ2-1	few	CASSWQSFYNEQFF	TGTGCCAGCAGTTGGCAGTCCTTTTACAATGAGCAGTTCTTC
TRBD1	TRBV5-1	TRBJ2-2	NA	CASRPGDRGTGELFF	TGCGCCAGCCGTCCTGGGGACAGGGGTACCGGGGAGCTGTTTTTT
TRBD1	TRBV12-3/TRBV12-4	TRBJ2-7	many	CASRGQGADEQYF	TGTGCCAGCAGGGGACAGGGAGCCGACGAGCAGTACTTC
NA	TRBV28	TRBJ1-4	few	CASSPLTAGDEKLFF	TGTGCCAGCAGTCCCCTCACGGCCGGGGATGAAAAACTGTTTTTT
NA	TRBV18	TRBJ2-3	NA	CASSRPGTDTQYF	TGTGCCAGCTCACGACCAGGGACAGATACGCAGTATTTT
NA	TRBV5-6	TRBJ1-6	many	CASSLGISYNSPLHF	TGTGCCAGCAGCTTGGGGATCTCCTATAATTCACCCCTCCACTTT
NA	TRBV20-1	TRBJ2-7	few	CSAPDLMYEQYF	TGCAGTGCCCCGGACTTAATGTACGAGCAGTACTTC
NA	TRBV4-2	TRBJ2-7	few	CASSGSTTNYEQYF	TGTGCCAGCAGCGGCAGTACCACCAACTACGAGCAGTACTTC